The 20 T cell receptor beta chains below come from one sample, sequenced in a study of cytomegalovirus exposure and HLA in healthy donors. The PCR contained 60 Vbeta and 13 Jbeta primers. Clones were sequenced by immunoSEQ multiplex PCR, and TCRdb holds only the in-frame ones, with some missing. The table shows about 130,000 clones, with roughly 70% occurring only once. The sequencing input was PBMCs. These receptor sequences come from a young man in good health and CMV-seropositive.

The chain is built from TRBV28 and TRBJ1-6; D is ambiguous. The germline gives CDR1 MDHEN, CDR2 SYDVKM. The germline V and J ends were trimmed by 6 bases and 4 bases, with 7 bases remaining between them. This CDR3 has 13 amino acids. The CDR3 region has the DNA TGTGCCAGCAGCTCAACTTATAATTCACCCCTCCACTTT. Its translation: CASSSTYNSPLHF.

This chain joins TRBV23-1 and TRBJ2-2; TRBD1 agrees at 10 bases. TRBV23-1 is designated an ORF whose function remains uncertain. V trimming: 4 bases; J trimming: 7 bases; junction bases outside the gene matches: 12. This CDR3 spans 17 amino acids. The CDR3 DNA is TGCGCCAGCAGTCTTGGGCAGGACAGGGGGTTTGTCGGGGAGCTGTTTTTT. It translates to CASSLGQDRGFVGELFF.

The chain employs TRBV13 and TRBJ1-1, with TRBD1 matching over 7 bases. The CDR3 covers 15 residues. Germline trimming cut 5 bases from V and 1 base from J; bases unmatched to any gene: 7. From germline, CDR1 is PRHDT and CDR2 FYEKMQ (reference sequence). CDR3 in DNA: TGTGCCAGCAGCACGGGGGACAGACAGAACACTGAAGCTTTCTTT. Its protein is CASSTGDRQNTEAFF.

The CDR3: CASSVEGIGANVLTF. The CDR3, as DNA: TGTGCCAGCAGCGTAGAGGGGATCGGGGCCAACGTCCTGACTTTC. V usage is TRBV9 and J usage is TRBJ2-6; the D gene is possibly TRBD1 (5 bases). In germline, CDR1 is SGDLS, CDR2 YYNGEE. The V gene lost 0 bases and the J gene lost 4 bases, with 8 bases spanning the gap. This CDR3 has 15 amino acids.

The chain has TRBV25-1 and TRBJ1-1; D gene ambiguous. Trimming removed 8 bases from V and 8 bases from J, with 21 bases in between. Germline values: CDR1 MGHDK, CDR2 SYGVNS. CDR3 length: 14 amino acids. DNA for the CDR3: TGTGCCAGCCAAGCCCCGGGTTCCCATGTCGAAGCTTTCTTT. Protein: CASQAPGSHVEAFF.

The chain couples TRBV27 to TRBJ2-1, with a tentative D call TRBD2 (6 bases). CDR3 length equals 13 residues. Germline assignment: CDR1 MNHEY and CDR2 SMNVEV (reference sequence). V dropped 7 bases and J dropped 12 bases, with 19 bases sitting between them. The chain's CDR3 is CASKVTGVGRQFF. In DNA form, the CDR3 reads TGTGCCAGCAAGGTTACGGGAGTGGGTCGGCAGTTCTTC.

The rearrangement links TRBV5-1 to TRBJ2-5; D not certain. The germline V gene has CDR1 SGHRS and CDR2 YFSETQ. Trimming left V 4 bases short and J 5 bases short, with 9 bases between. CDR3 length: 12 amino acids. CDR3 loop: CASSALGETQYF. The CDR3 nucleotides are TGCGCCAGCAGCGCCCTGGGCGAGACCCAGTACTTC.

This sequence joins TRBV28 and TRBJ1-5; a possible D gene is TRBD1 (5 bases). V was trimmed by 6 bases and J by 2 bases, leaving 20 bases between them. Germline V CDR1 and CDR2: MDHEN, SYDVKM. This CDR3 comprises 17 residues. Written as DNA, the CDR3 is TGTGCCAGCAGCTCTTGGGCAGGACAAGGGGGCAATCAGCCCCAGCATTTT. Its translation: CASSSWAGQGGNQPQHF.

The V and J genes are TRBV5-6 and TRBJ1-1; no definite D call. Germline CDR1 and CDR2: SGHDT and YYEEEE. V lost 0 bases and J 8 bases, leaving 8 bases between the germline ends. This CDR3 spans 12 amino acids. The CDR3 region has the DNA TGTGCCAGCAGCTTGGGACCGGGAGAAGCTTTCTTT. Amino acids: CASSLGPGEAFF.

J is TRBJ1-3 and V is TRBV5-4; D uncertain. CDR3 length equals 17 residues. V was pared by 2 bases and J by 0 bases, with 15 bases between. The germline V gene encodes CDR1 SGHNT and CDR2 YYREEE (reference sequence). The CDR3 loop is CASSFDQHRSSGNTIYF. The CDR3 bases are TGTGCCAGCAGCTTTGATCAGCACAGATCCTCTGGAAACACCATATATTTT.

V and J are TRBV4-1 and TRBJ2-7; weak D call: TRBD2 (5 bases). The germline V gene has CDR1 MGHRA and CDR2 YSYEKL. The CDR3 is 14 amino acids. Trimming took 3 bases from V and 5 from J, leaving 14 bases between them. CDR3 nucleotides: TGCGCCAGCAGCCACCCCACTAGGAATCACGAGCAGTACTTC. Its translation is CASSHPTRNHEQYF.

This chain links TRBV6-6 with TRBJ1-5; no firm D call. Trimming took 5 bases from V and 5 from J, leaving 10 bases between them. Germline CDR1 MNHNY, CDR2 SVGAGI (reference sequence). This CDR3 spans 13 amino acids. The CDR3 DNA follows: TGTGCCAGCAGTCGCATGGTAGATCAGCCCCAGCATTTT. Translated, it gives CASSRMVDQPQHF.

The gene calls are TRBV28 and TRBJ2-3, with D unclear. Germline CDR1 reads MDHEN; CDR2 reads SYDVKM. CDR3 length equals 15 residues. The germline V and J ends were trimmed by 3 bases and 3 bases, with 13 bases remaining between them. CDR3 amino acids: CASSLLQERTDTQYF. CDR3 coding DNA: TGTGCCAGCAGTTTGCTGCAAGAGAGGACAGATACGCAGTATTTT.

This clone was recorded only once. Other nucleotide sequences in the sample specify the same CDR3. The chain carries TRBV27 and TRBJ1-1; D possibly corresponds to TRBD1 (6 bases). Germline assignment: CDR1 MNHEY and CDR2 SMNVEV (reference sequence). This CDR3 region has 15 residues. Trimming took 2 bases from V and 5 from J, leaving 15 bases between them. CDR3 protein: CASSLARGLKTEAFF. The CDR3 nucleotides read TGTGCCAGCAGTTTAGCCAGGGGATTAAAAACTGAAGCTTTCTTT.

The chain is built from TRBV18 and TRBJ2-4; the match to TRBD1 covers 9 bases. The CDR3 spans 16 residues. Germline CDR1 KGHSH, CDR2 LQKENI. The J segment lost 1 base and the V segment lost 3 bases, leaving 4 bases of the junction unmatched. CDR3 DNA: TGTGCCAGCTCACCCGGGACAGGGCTTGCCAAAAACATTCAGTACTTC. Protein product: CASSPGTGLAKNIQYF.

The chain joins TRBV14 to TRBJ2-1, with D tentatively TRBD2 (5 bases). Germline V gives CDR1 SGHDN, CDR2 FVKESK. Trimming cost V 0 bases and J 12 bases, with 12 bases left between them. The CDR3 has 13 residues. CDR3 DNA sequence: TGTGCCAGCAGCCAAGATAGAGGGCTGACGCAGTTCTTC. This encodes CASSQDRGLTQFF.

This clone has just one count. The V gene is TRBV4-1, the J gene TRBJ1-5; 9 positions match TRBD1. V was pared by 3 bases and J by 6 bases, with 18 bases of the junction left unmatched. CDR1 is MGHRA and CDR2 is YSYEKL in the germline V gene. The CDR3 extends over 19 amino acids. The CDR3 sequence: CASSQDPVSGQGGSQPQHF. The CDR3 DNA is TGCGCCAGCAGCCAGGATCCCGTCTCGGGACAGGGCGGCAGTCAGCCCCAGCATTTT.

The genes are TRBV15 and TRBJ2-1; 8 bases match TRBD2. This CDR3 has 15 residues. V shed 0 bases, J shed 3 bases, and the junction held 1 base outside the gene matches. Per germline, CDR1 LNHNV and CDR2 YYDKDF (reference sequence). CDR3 region: CATSRDSGSYNEQFF. The CDR3 DNA follows: TGTGCCACCAGCAGAGACAGCGGGAGCTACAATGAGCAGTTCTTC.

V usage is TRBV5-5 and J usage is TRBJ1-4; 8 positions agree with TRBD1. CDR1 and CDR2 from the germline V gene are SGHKS and YYEKEE (reference sequence). V lost 5 bases and J lost 8; bases outside the gene matches: 5. CDR3 size: 13 residues. The CDR3 protein is CASSQGAHEKLFF. The CDR3 bases are TGTGCCAGCAGTCAGGGGGCCCACGAAAAACTGTTTTTT.

V is TRBV6-5 and J is TRBJ2-7, with TRBD1 as a possible D gene (6 bases). Germline V gene data show CDR1 as MNHEY and CDR2 as SVGAGI. This CDR3 comprises 15 residues. Between the trimmed V and J ends, which lost 4 bases and 0 bases, there was a span of 13 bases. DNA of the CDR3: TGTGCCAGCAGTTTCCGGGACACCTACTCCTACGAGCAGTACTTC. This codes for CASSFRDTYSYEQYF.